This T cell receptor (beta chain) comes out of a study of blood T cell repertoires in COVID-19. V shed 2 bases and J 8 bases; nucleotides not matched to a gene: 6. The CDR3 runs to 16 residues. CDR1 SGHRS and CDR2 YFSETQ come from the germline V gene. Repertoires were generated with immunoSEQ multiplex PCR, while TCRdb's copy carries only in-frame clones and drops some. The data contain about 35,000 clones, approximately 85% of them seen just once; the ten biggest clones take up more than 40%. V and J are TRBV5-1 and TRBJ2-4, with 14 positions matching TRBD2. The sample was peripheral blood. The TCR originated in a man aged 60 to 75 with active or convalescent COVID-19. In DNA form, the CDR3 reads TGCGCCAGCAGCTTCGGGACTAGCGGGAGTGGGGACATTCAGTACTTC. It specifies CASSFGTSGSGDIQYF.